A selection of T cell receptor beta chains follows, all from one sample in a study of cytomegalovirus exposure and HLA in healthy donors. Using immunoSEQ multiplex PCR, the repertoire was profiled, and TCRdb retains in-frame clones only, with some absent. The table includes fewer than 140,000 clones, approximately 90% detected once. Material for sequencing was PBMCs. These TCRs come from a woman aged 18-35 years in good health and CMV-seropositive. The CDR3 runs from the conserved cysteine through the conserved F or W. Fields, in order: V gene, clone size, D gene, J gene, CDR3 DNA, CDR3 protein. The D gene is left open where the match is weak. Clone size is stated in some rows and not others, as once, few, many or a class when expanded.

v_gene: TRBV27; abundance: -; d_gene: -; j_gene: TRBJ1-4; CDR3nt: TGTGCCAGCAGTTTAGCCCTGGGACTCACCGAAAAACTGTTTTTT; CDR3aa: CASSLALGLTEKLFF
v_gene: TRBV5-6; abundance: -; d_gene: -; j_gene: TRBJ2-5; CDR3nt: TGTGCCAGCAGCCCGGACTCAGCGGGTCCAGAGACCCAGTACTTC; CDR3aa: CASSPDSAGPETQYF
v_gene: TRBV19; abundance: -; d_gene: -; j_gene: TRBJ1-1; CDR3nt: TGTGCCAGTAGGGTACCGGGAAACACTGAAGCTTTCTTT; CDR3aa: CASRVPGNTEAFF
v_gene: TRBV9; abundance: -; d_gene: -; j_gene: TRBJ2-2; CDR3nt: TGTGCCAGCAGCGTAGCAGGGGCGAACACCGGGGAGCTGTTTTTT; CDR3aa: CASSVAGANTGELFF
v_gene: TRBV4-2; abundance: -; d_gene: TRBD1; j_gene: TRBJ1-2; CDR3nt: TGTGCCAGCAGATTAGAGACAGGGGAGAATGGCTACACCTTC; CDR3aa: CASRLETGENGYTF
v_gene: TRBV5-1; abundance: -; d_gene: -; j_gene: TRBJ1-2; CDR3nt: TGCGCCAGCAGCTTGGGCGGCAGGGATAGCTATGGCTACACCTTC; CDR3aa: CASSLGGRDSYGYTF
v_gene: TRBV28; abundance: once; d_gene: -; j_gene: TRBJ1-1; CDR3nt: TGTGCCAGCAGTTTCGGCCAGGGCCCCACTGAAGCTTTCTTT; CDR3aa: CASSFGQGPTEAFF
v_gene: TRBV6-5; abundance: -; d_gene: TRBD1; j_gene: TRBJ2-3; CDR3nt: TGTGCCAGCAGTCCCCGACAGGGGGTAGCAGATACGCAGTATTTT; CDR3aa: CASSPRQGVADTQYF
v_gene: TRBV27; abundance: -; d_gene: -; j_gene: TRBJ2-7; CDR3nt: TGTGCCAGCAGTTTATCCCAAGGCGTCCGGAGGAACGAGCAGTACTTC; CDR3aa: CASSLSQGVRRNEQYF
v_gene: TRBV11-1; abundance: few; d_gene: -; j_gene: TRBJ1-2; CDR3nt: TGTGCCAGCAGCTTAAGCGGGGCCGTCGAAGGTGGCTACACCTTC; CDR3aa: CASSLSGAVEGGYTF
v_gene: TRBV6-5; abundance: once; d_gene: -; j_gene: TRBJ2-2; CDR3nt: TGTGCCAGCAGTTACGCCAGGAGGGGCACCGGGGAGCTGTTTTTT; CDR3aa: CASSYARRGTGELFF
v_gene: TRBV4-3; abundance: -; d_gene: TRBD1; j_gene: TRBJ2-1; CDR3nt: TGCGCCAGCAGCCAAACGGGACAGGGAGGATGCAATGAGCAGTTCTTC; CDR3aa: CASSQTGQGGCNEQFF
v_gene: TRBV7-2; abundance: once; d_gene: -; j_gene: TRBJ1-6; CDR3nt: TGTGCCAGCAGCTTGTATCTAGATTCACCCCTCCACTTT; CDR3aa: CASSLYLDSPLHF
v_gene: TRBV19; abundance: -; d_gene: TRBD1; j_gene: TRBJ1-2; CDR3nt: TGTGCCAGTAGTACGCGGGACAGACGCAACTATGGCTACACCTTC; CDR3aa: CASSTRDRRNYGYTF
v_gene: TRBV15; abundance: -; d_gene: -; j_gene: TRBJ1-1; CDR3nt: TGTGCCACCAGCAGAGACAGGCTTTTGAACACTGAAGCTTTCTTT; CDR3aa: CATSRDRLLNTEAFF
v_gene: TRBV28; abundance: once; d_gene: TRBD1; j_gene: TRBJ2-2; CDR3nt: TGTGCCAGCAGTCTTACAGGGGACACCGGGGAGCTGTTTTTT; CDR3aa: CASSLTGDTGELFF
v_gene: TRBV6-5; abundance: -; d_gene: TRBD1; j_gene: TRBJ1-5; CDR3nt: TGTGCCAGCAGTCCCGGACAGGCCCGGCGACCCCAGCATTTT; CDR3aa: CASSPGQARRPQHF
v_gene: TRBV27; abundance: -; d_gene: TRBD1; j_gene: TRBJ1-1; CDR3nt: TGTGCCAGCAGTCGATCGGGACAGGGGGCGATCCTAGGTGAAGCTTTCTTT; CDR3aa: CASSRSGQGAILGEAFF
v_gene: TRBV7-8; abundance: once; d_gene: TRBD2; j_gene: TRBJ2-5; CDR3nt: TGTGCCAGCAGCTTAGTCGGGGGGGGGCGGCAAGAGACCCAGTACTTC; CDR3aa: CASSLVGGGRQETQYF
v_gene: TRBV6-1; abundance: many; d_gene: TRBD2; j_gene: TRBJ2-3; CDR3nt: TGTGCCAGCAGTGGACTAGCGGGGGAACAAGATACGCAGTATTTT; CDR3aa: CASSGLAGEQDTQYF
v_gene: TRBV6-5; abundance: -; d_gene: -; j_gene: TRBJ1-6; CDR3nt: TGTGCCAGCAGTTACTCGGTCACAGGAGTTAATTCACCCCTCCACTTT; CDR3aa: CASSYSVTGVNSPLHF
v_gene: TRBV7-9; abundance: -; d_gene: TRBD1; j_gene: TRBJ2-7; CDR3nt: TGTGCCAGCAGCTTATGGACAGGGAGGACCTACGAGCAGTACTTC; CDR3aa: CASSLWTGRTYEQYF
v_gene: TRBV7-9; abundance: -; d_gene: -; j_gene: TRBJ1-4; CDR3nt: TGTGCCAGCAGCTTAATGGGAGCGACTAATGAAAAACTGTTTTTT; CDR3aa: CASSLMGATNEKLFF
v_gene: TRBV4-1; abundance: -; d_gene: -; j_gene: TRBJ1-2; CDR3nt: TGCGCCAGCAGCCAATTATCTAGGAACTATGGCTACACCTTC; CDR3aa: CASSQLSRNYGYTF
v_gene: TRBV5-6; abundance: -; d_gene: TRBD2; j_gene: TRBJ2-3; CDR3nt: TGTGCCAGCAGCTGGGGCCCCACTAGCGGGGGGGCCGCAGATACGCAGTATTTT; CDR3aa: CASSWGPTSGGAADTQYF
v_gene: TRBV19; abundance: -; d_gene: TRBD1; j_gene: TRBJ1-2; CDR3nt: TGTGCCAGTAGTAGACAGGGGAACTATGGCTACACCTTC; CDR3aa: CASSRQGNYGYTF
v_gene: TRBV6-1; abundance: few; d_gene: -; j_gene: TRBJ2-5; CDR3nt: TGTGCCAGCAGTGAATTAGGAGGGCGCATGGAGACCCAGTACTTC; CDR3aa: CASSELGGRMETQYF
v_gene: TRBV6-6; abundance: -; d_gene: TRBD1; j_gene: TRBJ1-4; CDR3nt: TGTGCCAGCAAGCCTCCGGGACAGAAGAATGAAAAACTGTTTTTT; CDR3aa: CASKPPGQKNEKLFF
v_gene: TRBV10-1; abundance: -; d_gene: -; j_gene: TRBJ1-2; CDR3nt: TGCGCCAAATCGGGACAAAACTATGGCTACACCTTC; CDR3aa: CAKSGQNYGYTF
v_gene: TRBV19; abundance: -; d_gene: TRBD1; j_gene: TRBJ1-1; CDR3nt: TGTGCCAGTAGTGCGGGGGACAGGGTGAACACTGAAGCTTTCTTT; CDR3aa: CASSAGDRVNTEAFF
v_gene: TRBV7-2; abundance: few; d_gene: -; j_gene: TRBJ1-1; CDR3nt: TGTGCCAGCAGCTTAGAGAGTATCCGGGGTCCCGACGGTGCTTTCTTT; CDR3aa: CASSLESIRGPDGAFF
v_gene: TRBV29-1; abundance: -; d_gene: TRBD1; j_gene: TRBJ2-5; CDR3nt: TGCAGCGTTGAGGCAAAGGGGGCGCCCCGGGGGACCCAGTACTTC; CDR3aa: CSVEAKGAPRGTQYF
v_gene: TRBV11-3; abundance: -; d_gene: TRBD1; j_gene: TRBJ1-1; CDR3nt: TGTGCCAGCAGCCATACAGGGGTGGACACTGAAGCTTTCTTT; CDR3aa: CASSHTGVDTEAFF
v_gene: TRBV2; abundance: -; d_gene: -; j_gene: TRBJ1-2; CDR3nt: TGTGCCAGCGGTATGAGCAGGGTCGGCTACACCTTC; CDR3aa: CASGMSRVGYTF
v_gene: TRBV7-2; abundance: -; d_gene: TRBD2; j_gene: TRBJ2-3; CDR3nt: TGTGCCAGCAGCTCGGGACTAGCGGGTGATACGCAGTATTTT; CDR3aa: CASSSGLAGDTQYF
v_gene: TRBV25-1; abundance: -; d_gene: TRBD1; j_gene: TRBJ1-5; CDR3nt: TGTGCCAGCAGTGAACAGGGGGCGGGGCAGCCCCAGCATTTT; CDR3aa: CASSEQGAGQPQHF